This entry concerns a single T cell receptor beta chain. Its antigen is not yet known. Base-call qualities are not available, and no considerably larger clone is one nucleotide away. Looking up the germline V gene yields CDR1 MNHEY and CDR2 SVGAGI. The CDR3 has 15 amino acids, counting the end cysteine and phenylalanine. The sequence is cut down to CDR3 DNA, 45 bases in frame from base 1. The germline ends are 15 bases apart after V is trimmed by 3 bases and J by 4 bases. The sample originates from a study of shared clonotypes between healthy human individuals (dated by TCRdb to 2020 to 2021). For the wider study: A few men and a couple of women, aged 18 to 49 years, made up the cohort. For each donor, three plates each were used for CD4 naive and CD4 memory, two plates were used for CD8 naive, and one plate was used for CD8 memory. Leukapheresis yielded between about 0.85 and 10 billion PBMCs per donor. Blood TCR repertoires of about 5 healthy adults were deeply sequenced to estimate repertoire size and the extent of clonotype sharing between individuals. To increase sequencing depth and limit assay-specific biases, TCR repertoire library preparation and sequencing were carried out by different laboratories using diverse techniques.

Healthy HIV-negative adults with no recently reported acute infections or vaccinations were included as donors. Every donor was a Caucasian adult residing in Nashville, Tennessee, USA. Magnetic negative selection was used to enrich CD4+ T cells, after which naive cells were positively selected on CD45RA and the negative fraction became the memory subset. After blood collection by leukapheresis, PBMCs were isolated using Ficoll-Histopaque density gradient centrifugation and then cryopreserved in the vapor phase of liquid nitrogen. Analytical flow cytometry was used to check the purity and quantity of each magnetically sorted T cell population. Genomic DNA was isolated from each sorted fraction and quantified by UV absorbance on a Nanodrop 2000c. Using the deep immunoSEQ assay, multiplex PCR amplified TCR CDR3 regions from genomic DNA. Extracted genomic DNA from each cell subset was distributed evenly across all wells of several immunoSEQ 96-well plates, and each plate was treated as a replicate. For sorted subsets, roughly 200 ng genomic DNA, equal to 25,000 to 35,000 T cell genomes, was loaded into each replicate PCR. Purified libraries were measured with a Qubit 3.0 fluorometer, size-checked on a Bioanalyzer 2100, and measured again with the KAPA Library Quantification kit. A separate single-read 150-cycle Illumina NextSeq 550 flow cell was used to sequence each immunoSEQ 96-well plate. The study's own analysis went as follows. Because the immunoSEQ output included only junctional sequences and no quality scores, the filtering could not be the same as the filtering used for full-length reads. To assign V/J genes and CDR3, sequences were annotated against IMGT germline references using PyIR, a Python wrapper for IgBLAST v1.9. Reads with weak V/J assignments (E-value above 1e-6), missing CDR3, stop codons, out-of-frame junctions, or ambiguous translated residues were removed. V3J clonotypes were defined as sequences sharing an identical inferred V gene, J gene, and CDR3 amino acid sequence. The percentage overlap between two repertoires was calculated by dividing the number of shared unique clonotypes by the size of the smaller repertoire. RTK rarefaction, the Chao1 estimator, and Recon v2.1 estimates of unobserved clonotypes were used to assess repertoire richness. Generation probabilities were computed with OLGA for all TCRbeta clonotypes obtained by the gDNA method from several donors. TCRdb took this table from immuneACCESS and kept in-frame rearrangements with V and J called. Such tables lack part of the clones; where checked against another copy, unresolved V genes explain under half of the gap, and the rest is unexplained. The D gene and trimming were derived from the DNA, and the V and J assignments and clone size from that table. Counted in this sample were 1.4 million or so clones; 98% of them appeared once. In total, the top ten clones hold approximately 0.38% of the sample.

Summary of the overall study and its limitations: Sharing across four donors was observed for around 5% of naive CD4, 3% to 3.5% of naive CD8, over 2% of memory CD4, and about 0.4% of memory CD8 clonotypes. Pairwise subsampling led to the expectation that sequencing depth would affect the degree of clonotype sharing among donors. Even with the large sequencing depth, rarefaction of the sorted-subset datasets indicated that sequencing was incomplete. Larger estimated clonotype richness was generally found for naive subsets than for memory subsets. Sampling was restricted to blood, and TCR repertoires in tissues likely differ from the TCR repertoires found in blood. The genetic and exposure-history diversity represented was limited by the small number of donors. Clonotypes shared by all four sorted-subset donors showed higher generation probabilities than non-shared clonotypes.

The rearrangement combines TRBV6-5 with TRBJ1-1, with TRBD1 perhaps the D gene, on 5 matching bases. This sequence was found in a man aged 25-45 years in good health. The sample was naive CD4+ T cells sorted from blood. The cell subset or site label corresponds to: CD45RA+ positively selected. CDR3 protein: CASSYFGGGTTEAFF. The bases are TGTGCCAGCAGTTATTTTGGGGGAGGAACCACTGAAGCTTTCTTT.